This T cell receptor beta chain was captured in a study of blood T cell repertoires in COVID-19. The data were produced by immunoSEQ multiplex PCR, yet TCRdb's version contains in-frame clones alone and is incomplete. The sample has around 79,000 clones, 75% to 90% seen once; the top ten hold around 13%. This CDR3 is 14 amino acids long. With 3 bases clipped from V and 4 bases from J, the junction kept 2 bases outside the gene matches. Germline CDR1 reads SGHTA; CDR2 reads FQGNSA. The chain has TRBV7-2 and TRBJ1-5; 8 positions match TRBD1. The sequence was collected from a man aged 65-85 years with active or convalescent COVID-19. Sequencing input: peripheral blood. As DNA, the CDR3 is TGTGCCAGCAGCTTCTGGGACAGGAATCAGCCCCAGCATTTT. It is translated as CASSFWDRNQPQHF.